This T cell receptor (beta chain) was observed in a study of cytomegalovirus exposure and HLA in healthy donors. The overall study: An earlier analysis found 120 million or so unique TCR beta sequences from approximately 190 million T cells.

Though nominally healthy at sampling, donors likely had unrecorded immune exposures. Comments on this clone: Antigen specificity is unknown.

The primer mix had 60 Vbeta and 13 Jbeta primers. Clones were sequenced by immunoSEQ multiplex PCR, and TCRdb holds only the in-frame ones, with some missing. The sample consists of about 150,000 clones, approximately 82% of them appearing once. Germline lookup yields CDR1 LGHNA and CDR2 YNFKEQ. The CDR3 length is 16 residues. V lost 1 base, J lost 9 bases, and 19 bases lay in between. General study points: Sequencing artifact likely explains a cluster of highly shared sequence variants. Despite most TCR sequences being rare, some public TCRs occurred in many donors.

This sequence joins TRBV4-2 and TRBJ2-1; no firm D call. The clonotype comes from a male donor in good health and CMV-seronegative. Sequenced sample: PBMCs. The CDR3 here is CASSQVARGGNGEQFF. CDR3 in DNA: TGTGCCAGCAGCCAAGTGGCCCGAGGTGGAAACGGTGAGCAGTTCTTC.